This T cell receptor (beta chain) comes out of a study of shared clonotypes between healthy human individuals. Overall study results and limits: Sequencing depth was a factor that was expected to affect clonotype sharing among donors.

CDR3 length equals 14 residues. Germline V gives CDR1 MNHNS, CDR2 SASEGT. Trimming pared 2 bases from V and 2 bases from J, leaving 10 bases between. TCRdb's table, derived via immunoSEQ multiplex PCR, lists solely in-frame clones and lacks some. The sample has about 2 million clones; about 95% are singletons. CD8 cells regarded as naive lacked CD45RO, were positively chosen for CCR7, and omitted terminally differentiated effector memory CD45RA+ cells. Worth noting for this clone: Its antigen is not known.

This clonotype was obtained from a man younger than 30 in good health. The source material was naive CD8+ T cells sorted from blood. The chain combines TRBV6-1 with TRBJ2-7; tentatively, D is TRBD2 (5 bases). The CDR3 is CASSETSNPYEQYF. The CDR3 DNA sequence: TGTGCCAGCAGTGAAACTAGTAACCCCTACGAGCAGTACTTC.